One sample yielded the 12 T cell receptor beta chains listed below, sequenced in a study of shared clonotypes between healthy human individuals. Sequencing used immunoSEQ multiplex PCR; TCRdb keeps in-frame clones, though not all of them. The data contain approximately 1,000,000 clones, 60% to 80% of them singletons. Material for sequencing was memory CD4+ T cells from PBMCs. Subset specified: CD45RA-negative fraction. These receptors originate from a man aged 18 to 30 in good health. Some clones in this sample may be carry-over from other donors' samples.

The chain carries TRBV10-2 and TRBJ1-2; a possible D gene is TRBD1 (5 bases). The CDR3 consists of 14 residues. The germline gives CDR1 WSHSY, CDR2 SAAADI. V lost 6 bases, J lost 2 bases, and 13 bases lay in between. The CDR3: CASRTGRGNYGYTF. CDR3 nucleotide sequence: TGCGCCAGCAGAACGGGACGGGGAAACTATGGCTACACCTTC.

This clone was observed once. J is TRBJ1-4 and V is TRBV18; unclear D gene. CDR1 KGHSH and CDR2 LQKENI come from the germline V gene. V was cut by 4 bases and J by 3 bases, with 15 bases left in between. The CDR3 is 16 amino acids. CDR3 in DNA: TGTGCCAGCTCACTGACGACTCTAACCCCTAATGAAAAACTGTTTTTT. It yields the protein CASSLTTLTPNEKLFF.

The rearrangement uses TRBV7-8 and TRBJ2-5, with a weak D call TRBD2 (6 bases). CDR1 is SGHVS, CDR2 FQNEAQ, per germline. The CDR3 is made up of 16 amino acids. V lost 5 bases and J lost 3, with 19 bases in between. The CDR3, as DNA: TGTGCCAGCAGCCCCTCAGTCGGGTGGGGGGAAGAGACCCAGTACTTC. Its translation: CASSPSVGWGEETQYF.

Here the CDR3 reads CSASGYEKLFF. The CDR3 DNA reads TGCAGTGCGAGCGGATATGAAAAACTGTTTTTT. The chain joins TRBV20-1 to TRBJ1-4; D gene uncertain. The CDR3 is made up of 11 amino acids. Per the germline V gene, CDR1 is DFQATT and CDR2 is SNEGSKA (reference sequence). V gave up 6 bases and J gave up 6 bases, with 8 bases separating them.

Here the CDR3 reads CASSQRSGTGTYEQYF. The CDR3 region has the DNA TGTGCCAGCAGTCAACGCTCCGGGACAGGCACCTACGAGCAGTACTTC. The chain recombines TRBV28 with TRBJ2-7; 8 nucleotides align to TRBD1. The CDR3 extends over 16 amino acids. V dropped 5 bases and J dropped 2; count of bases not matched to a gene: 11. Looked up from germline, CDR1 is MDHEN and CDR2 is SYDVKM.

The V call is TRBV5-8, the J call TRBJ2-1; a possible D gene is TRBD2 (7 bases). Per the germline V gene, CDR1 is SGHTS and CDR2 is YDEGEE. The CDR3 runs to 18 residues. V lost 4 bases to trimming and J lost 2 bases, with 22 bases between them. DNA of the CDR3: TGTGCCAGCAGCCCGGGGGGCGCGGGATGGTTTGCCTACAATGAGCAGTTCTTC. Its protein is CASSPGGAGWFAYNEQFF.

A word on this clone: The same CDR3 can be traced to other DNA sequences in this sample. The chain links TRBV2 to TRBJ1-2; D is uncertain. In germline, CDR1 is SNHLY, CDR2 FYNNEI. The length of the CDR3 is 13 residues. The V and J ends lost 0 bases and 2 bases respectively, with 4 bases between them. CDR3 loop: CASSEAENYGYTF. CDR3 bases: TGTGCCAGCAGTGAAGCAGAAAACTATGGCTACACCTTC.

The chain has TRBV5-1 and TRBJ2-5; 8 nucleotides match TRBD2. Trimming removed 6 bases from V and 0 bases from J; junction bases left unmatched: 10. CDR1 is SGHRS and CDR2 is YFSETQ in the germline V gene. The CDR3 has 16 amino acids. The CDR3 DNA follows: TGCGCCAGCACCCTAGGGCTAGCGGGTTACCAAGAGACCCAGTACTTC. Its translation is CASTLGLAGYQETQYF.

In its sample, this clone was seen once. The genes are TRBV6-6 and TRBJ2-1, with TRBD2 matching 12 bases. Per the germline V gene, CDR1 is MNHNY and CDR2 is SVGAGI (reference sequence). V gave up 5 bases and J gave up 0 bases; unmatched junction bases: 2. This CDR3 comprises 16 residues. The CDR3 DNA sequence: TGTGCCAGCAGTGGACTAGCGGGAAGCTCCTACAATGAGCAGTTCTTC. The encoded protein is CASSGLAGSSYNEQFF.

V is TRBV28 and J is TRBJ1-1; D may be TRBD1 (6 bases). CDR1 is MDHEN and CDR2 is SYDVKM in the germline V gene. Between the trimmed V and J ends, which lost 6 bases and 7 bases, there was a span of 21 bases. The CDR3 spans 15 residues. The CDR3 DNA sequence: TGTGCCAGCAGCCCGCATCAGGGGTTTGGTAATGAAGCTTTCTTT. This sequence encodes CASSPHQGFGNEAFF.

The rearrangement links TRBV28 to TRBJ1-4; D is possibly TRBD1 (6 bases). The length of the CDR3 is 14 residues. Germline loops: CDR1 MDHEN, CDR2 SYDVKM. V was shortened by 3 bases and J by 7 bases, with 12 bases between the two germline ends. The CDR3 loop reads CASSFGGPVEKLFF. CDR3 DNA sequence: TGTGCCAGCAGTTTTGGGGGGCCGGTTGAAAAACTGTTTTTT. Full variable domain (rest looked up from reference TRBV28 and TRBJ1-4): DVKVTQSSRYLVKRTGEKVFLECVQDMDHENMFWYRQDPGLGLRLIYFSYDVKMKEKGDIPEGYSVSREKKERFSLILESASTNQTSMYLCASSFGGPVEKLFFGSGTQLSVL.

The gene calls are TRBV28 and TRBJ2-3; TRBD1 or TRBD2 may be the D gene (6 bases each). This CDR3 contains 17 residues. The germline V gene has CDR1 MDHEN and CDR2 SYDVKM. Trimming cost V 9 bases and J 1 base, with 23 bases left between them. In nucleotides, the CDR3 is TGTGCCAGTCCCCCCTCCCCCGGGGGCCGTCGCACAGATACGCAGTATTTT. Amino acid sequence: CASPPSPGGRRTDTQYF.